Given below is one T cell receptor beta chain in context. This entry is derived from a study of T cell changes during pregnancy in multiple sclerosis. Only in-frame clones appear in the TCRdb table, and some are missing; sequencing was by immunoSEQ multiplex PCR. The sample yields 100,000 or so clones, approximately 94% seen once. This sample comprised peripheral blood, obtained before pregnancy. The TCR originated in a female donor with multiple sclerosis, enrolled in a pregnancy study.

The CDR3 protein is CSVEFDTGARNTGELFF. CDR3 nucleotide sequence: TGCAGCGTTGAGTTTGACACGGGAGCGCGAAACACCGGGGAGCTGTTTTTT. The chain has TRBV29-1 and TRBJ2-2, with D perhaps matching TRBD2 (6 bases). V lost 3 bases to trimming and J lost 2 bases, with 19 bases between them. There are 17 residues in the CDR3. The germline V gene has CDR1 SQVTM and CDR2 ANQGSEA.